This T cell receptor (beta chain) was retrieved from a study of radiation and T cells in renal cell carcinoma. The overall study: Nephrectomy followed 15 Gy stereotactic body radiation by 4 weeks.

Sequencing was performed with immunoSEQ multiplex PCR; in TCRdb, only in-frame clones are kept and a portion is missing. The sample records about 140,000 clones, less than 85% being singletons. Noted time point: baseline pretreatment blood. Specified treatment: 15 Gy SBRT to primary tumor, nephrectomy 4 weeks later. The patient's renal cell carcinoma had clear cell pathology. Per the germline V gene, CDR1 is SGHTA and CDR2 is FQGNSA. The CDR3 sequence is 16 residues long. Trimming cost V 3 bases and J 2 bases; bases outside gene matches: 10. The study's findings and limits: Pretreatment tumor biopsies were lacking, so baseline clonotypes are unknown. In blood, top tumor clones expanded by 2 weeks, shrinking by 4.

With regard to this clone: Its specificity is not known.

The chain has TRBV7-2 and TRBJ2-7; 7 bases align to TRBD2. The sequencing here drew on blood, taken from a patient whose treatment included radiotherapy and nephrectomy. The TCR was taken from a woman aged 45-65 years with renal cell carcinoma. CDR3 region: CASSFVAGVRTYEQYF. The CDR3 DNA is TGTGCCAGCAGCTTCGTGGCGGGAGTGAGGACCTACGAGCAGTACTTC.